This paragraph reports one TCR beta chain. This table comes from immunoSEQ multiplex PCR, and its TCRdb copy is limited to in-frame clones, with some not included. The sample records about 420,000 clones, roughly 90% being singletons. The sample belongs to a study of Ad26.COV2.S vaccination and SARS-CoV-2 variants. Trimming at V came to 3 bases and at J to 1 base, leaving 0 bases not matched to a gene. CDR1 and CDR2 (germline): LNHNV, YYDKDF (reference sequence). The CDR3 is made up of 15 amino acids. Treatment in this sample: some 20 received Ad26.COV2.S at low or high dose, single or two shots; 5 received placebo; per-sample allocation not given. Sampling was performed 63 days after the first vaccine or placebo injection.

The sequence was collected from a person aged 18-65 years who received the Ad26.COV2.S COVID-19 vaccine or a placebo. This sequence joins TRBV15 and TRBJ2-7, with TRBD2 matching over 13 bases. The sequences come from peripheral blood, collected in a trial of Ad26.COV2.S vaccine versus placebo. CDR3 sequence reads: CATSRTSGGSYEQYF. The CDR3 DNA reads as TGTGCCACCAGCAGGACTAGCGGGGGGTCCTACGAGCAGTACTTC.